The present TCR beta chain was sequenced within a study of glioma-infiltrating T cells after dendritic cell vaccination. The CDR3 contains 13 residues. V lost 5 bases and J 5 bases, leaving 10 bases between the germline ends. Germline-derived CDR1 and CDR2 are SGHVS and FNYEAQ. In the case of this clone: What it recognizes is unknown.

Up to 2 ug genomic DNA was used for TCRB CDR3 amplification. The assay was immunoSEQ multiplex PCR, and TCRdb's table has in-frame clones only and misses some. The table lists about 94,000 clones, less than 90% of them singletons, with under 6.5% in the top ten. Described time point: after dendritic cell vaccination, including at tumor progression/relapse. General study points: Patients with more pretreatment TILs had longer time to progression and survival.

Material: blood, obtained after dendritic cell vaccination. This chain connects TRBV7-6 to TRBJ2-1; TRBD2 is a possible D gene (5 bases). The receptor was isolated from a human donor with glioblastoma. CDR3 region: CASSLGIHNEQFF. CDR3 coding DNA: TGTGCCAGCAGCCTCGGGATCCACAATGAGCAGTTCTTC.